This entry concerns a single TCR beta chain. Antigen: not known. These data originate in a study of shared clonotypes between healthy human individuals. The overall study: The cohort had a couple of women and a few men, ages 18 to 49.

Points from the study as a whole: It was the non-shared clonotypes that had lower generation probabilities than clonotypes shared by all four donors.

Each replicate PCR on the sorted subsets used about 220 ng DNA (roughly 32,000 T cell genomes). The assay was immunoSEQ multiplex PCR, and TCRdb's table has in-frame clones only and misses some. The sample lists some 1.1 million clones, 70% to 85% occurring once. Germline CDR1 LGHNA, CDR2 YNFKEQ. The CDR3 loop spans 18 amino acids. V was pared by 1 base and J by 8 bases, with 16 bases of the junction left unmatched. What was sequenced was memory CD4+ T cells from PBMCs. Subset of the sample: CD45RA-negative fraction. The genes are TRBV4-2 and TRBJ2-1, with TRBD2 identical over 8 bases. This receptor was taken from a man aged 18 to 30 in good health. Some clones in this sample may be carry-over from other donors' samples. The CDR3 protein is CASSQGIAGGPSMYEQFF. In DNA form, the CDR3 reads TGTGCCAGCAGCCAAGGGATCGCGGGGGGACCGAGTATGTATGAGCAGTTCTTC.